This T cell receptor beta chain stems from a study of T-cell memory formation after mild COVID-19. Overall study findings and caveats: Cross-reactive memory appears to have joined, as suggested by some responding clones showing up in pre-infection memory. Clones shrinking between day 15 and 85 showed a balanced CD4/CD8 split, and those that grew later tilted toward CD4+.

At least ten counts were recorded for this clonotype. Its antigen is unidentified. UMIs and sample barcodes were carried by the TCR alpha and TCR beta cDNA libraries that 5'RACE produced using constant-segment primers. One entry per CDR3 protein results from TCRdb running MiXCR on the 5' RACE reads. This table has 560,000 or so distinct CDR3 sequences, approximately 15% appearing once. This TCR was sampled from an adult woman who had mild COVID-19 (a few samples of this study predate the infection). Cell type and time point are not known. Sequenced: PBMCs or a T cell subset sorted from them (not recorded which).

The CDR3 spells CSAFRGADGTYEQYF. CDR3 nucleotides: TGCAGTGCTTTCCGGGGAGCGGACGGGACCTACGAGCAGTACTTC. This chain joins TRBV20-1 and TRBJ2-7; perhaps TRBD2 as D (5 bases). Trimming removed 5 bases from V and 2 bases from J, with 19 bases in between. The CDR3 spans 15 residues. Germline CDR1 DFQATT, CDR2 SNEGSKA (reference sequence).